The clone carrying this T cell receptor (beta chain) showed up just a few times. The antigen remains undetermined. This specimen belongs to a study of T-cell memory formation after mild COVID-19. Looking at the study overall: The two donors had largely donor-specific TCR clusters. Whole-study findings and limits: Clones that got smaller from day 15 to 85 had even CD4/CD8, while clones growing later tipped toward CD4+.

This CDR3 has 12 residues. Germline V gene sequence: CDR1 SNHLY, CDR2 FYNNEI. Trimming removed 7 bases at V and 6 bases at J, with 10 bases between. TCRdb reanalysed the 5' RACE reads using MiXCR and keeps one entry per CDR3 protein. The repertoire has 110,000 to 150,000 distinct CDR3 sequences, 20% to 25% of them found once; the top ten carry approximately 25%. This clonotype originated in an adult woman who had mild COVID-19 (a few samples of this study predate the infection). Cell type and time point are not known. The V gene is TRBV2, the J gene TRBJ2-1; unclear D gene. Sequenced: PBMCs or a T cell subset sorted from them (not recorded which). CDR3 region: CASTGGVNEQFF. The CDR3 DNA sequence: TGTGCCAGCACCGGCGGAGTCAATGAGCAGTTCTTC. Full variable domain (remainder filled in from reference TRBV2 and TRBJ2-1): EPEVTQTPSHQVTQMGQEVILRCVPISNHLYFYWYRQILGQKVEFLVSFYNNEISEKSEIFDDQFSVERPDGSNFTLKIRSTKLEDSAMYFCASTGGVNEQFFGPGTRLTVL.